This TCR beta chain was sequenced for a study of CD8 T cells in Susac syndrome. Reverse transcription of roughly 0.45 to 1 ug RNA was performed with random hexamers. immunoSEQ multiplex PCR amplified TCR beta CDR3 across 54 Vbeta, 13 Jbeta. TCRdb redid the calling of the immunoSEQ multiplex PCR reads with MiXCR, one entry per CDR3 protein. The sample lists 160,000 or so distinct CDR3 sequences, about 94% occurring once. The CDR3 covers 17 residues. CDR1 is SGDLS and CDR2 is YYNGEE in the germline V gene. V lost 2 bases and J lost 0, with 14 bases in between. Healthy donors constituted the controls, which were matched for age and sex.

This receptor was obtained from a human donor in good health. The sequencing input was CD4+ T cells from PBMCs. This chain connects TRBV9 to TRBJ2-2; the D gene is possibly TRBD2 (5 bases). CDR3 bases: TGTGCCAGCAGCGTCAGCGACTATGGAGCGAACACCGGGGAGCTGTTTTTT. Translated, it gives CASSVSDYGANTGELFF. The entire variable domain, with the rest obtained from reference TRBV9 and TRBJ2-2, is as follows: DSGVTQTPKHLITATGQRVTLRCSPRSGDLSVYWYQQSLDQGLQFLIQYYNGEERAKGNILERFSAQQFPDLHSELNLSSLELGDSALYFCASSVSDYGANTGELFFGEGSRLTVL.